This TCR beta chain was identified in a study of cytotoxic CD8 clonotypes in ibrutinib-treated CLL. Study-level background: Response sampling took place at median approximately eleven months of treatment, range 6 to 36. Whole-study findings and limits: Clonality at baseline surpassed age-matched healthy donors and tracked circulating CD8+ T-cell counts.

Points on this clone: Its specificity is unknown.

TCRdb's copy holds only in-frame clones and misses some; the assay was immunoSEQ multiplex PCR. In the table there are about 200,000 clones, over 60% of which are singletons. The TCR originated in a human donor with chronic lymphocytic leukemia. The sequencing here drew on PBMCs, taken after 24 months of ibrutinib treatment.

CDR3 amino acids: CASGWDAAEKLFF. In DNA form, the CDR3 reads TGTGCCAGCGGATGGGACGCGGCTGAAAAACTGTTTTTT. The chain combines TRBV28 with TRBJ1-4, with D possibly being TRBD1 (5 bases). The CDR3 runs 13 residues. Trimming removed 8 bases at V and 7 bases at J, with 14 bases between. Germline V gene data show CDR1 as MDHEN and CDR2 as SYDVKM.